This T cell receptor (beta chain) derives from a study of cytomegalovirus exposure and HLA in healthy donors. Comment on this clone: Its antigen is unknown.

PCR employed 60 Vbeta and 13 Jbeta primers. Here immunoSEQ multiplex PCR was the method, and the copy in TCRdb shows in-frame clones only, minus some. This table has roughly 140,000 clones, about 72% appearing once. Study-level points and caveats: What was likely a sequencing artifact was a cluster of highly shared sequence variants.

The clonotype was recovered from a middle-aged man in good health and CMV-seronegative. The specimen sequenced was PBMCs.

CDR3 region: CASSIGNTEAFF. CDR3 in DNA: TGTGCCAGCAGTATCGGGAACACTGAAGCTTTCTTT. The rearrangement links TRBV2 to TRBJ1-1; D gene ambiguous. Per the germline V gene, CDR1 is SNHLY and CDR2 is FYNNEI. The CDR3 sequence is 12 residues long. The ends were cut back, 5 bases at V and 1 base at J, with 5 bases in the middle.